These 10 T cell receptor beta chains were all obtained from the same sample, sequenced in a study of patients and donors after allogeneic stem cell transplantation. TCRdb used MiXCR to reprocess the RT-PCR reads, holding one entry per CDR3 protein. The sample yields roughly 940,000 distinct CDR3 sequences, about a sixth seen once. The source material was blood, either unsorted or a sorted T cell fraction (not recorded which). Receptors were obtained from a human donor who was either an allogeneic HSCT recipient or a stem cell or donor lymphocyte infusion donor (not recorded which). It is not recorded whose cells these are; they may come from a transplant donor.

The table lists this clonotype with a few counts. The CDR3 region is CAWSYTANTEAFF. The CDR3 bases are TGTGCCTGGAGCTACACAGCGAACACTGAAGCTTTCTTT. The chain has TRBV30 and TRBJ1-1; no definite D call. This CDR3 spans 13 amino acids. Germline V CDR1 and CDR2: GTSNPN, SVGIG (reference sequence). V lost 3 bases and J 1 base, leaving 9 bases between the germline ends.

CDR3: CSAIRPQGREETQYF. The CDR3 region has the DNA TGCAGTGCTATCAGACCGCAGGGTCGGGAAGAGACCCAGTACTTC. The chain combines TRBV20-1 with TRBJ2-5, with D possibly TRBD1 on 5 matching bases. In germline, CDR1 is DFQATT, CDR2 SNEGSKA (reference sequence). The CDR3 contains 15 residues. Trimming pared 4 bases from V and 3 bases from J, leaving 18 bases between.

The chain employs TRBV27 and TRBJ1-1, with D uncertain. V lost 5 bases and J 5 bases, leaving 12 bases between the germline ends. Germline V gene sequence: CDR1 MNHEY, CDR2 SMNVEV (reference sequence). The CDR3 consists of 13 residues. The CDR3 sequence is CASSQDRRTEAFF. CDR3 DNA sequence: TGTGCCAGCAGTCAGGACCGACGGACTGAAGCTTTCTTT.

This chain uses TRBV3-1 with TRBJ2-5; the match to TRBD2 covers 10 bases. With V trimmed by 1 base and J by 4 bases, 12 bases remained unmatched. The CDR3 has 18 amino acids. The germline V gene encodes CDR1 LGHDT and CDR2 YNNKEL (reference sequence). The DNA of the CDR3 is TGTGCCAGCAGCCAAGTGACCCTAGCGGGGGTAGGAGGAGAGACCCAGTACTTC. It encodes CASSQVTLAGVGGETQYF.

This clonotype has just a few counts. CDR3 amino acids: CASGTTPSSYNEQFF. The CDR3 bases are TGTGCCAGCGGGACTACCCCTAGCTCCTACAATGAGCAGTTCTTC. The chain links TRBV12-3 or TRBV12-4 to TRBJ2-1; 7 bases are shared with TRBD2. Trimming at V came to 8 bases and at J to 0 bases, leaving 7 bases not matched to a gene. The CDR3 runs 15 residues.

This chain links TRBV7-9 with TRBJ2-7, with D perhaps TRBD2 (5 bases). Between the trimmed V and J ends, which lost 6 bases and 2 bases, there was a span of 11 bases. CDR1 SEHNR and CDR2 FQNEAQ come from the germline V gene (reference sequence). The CDR3 has 13 amino acids. The CDR3 spells CASSVEGTYEQYF. In nucleotides, the CDR3 is TGTGCCAGCAGTGTTGAGGGTACCTACGAGCAGTACTTC.

The CDR3 DNA follows: TGTGCCACCAGTGGGGAGCGGTCCTCCTACAATGAGCAGTTCTTC. Its translation is CATSGERSSYNEQFF. The rearrangement links TRBV24-1 to TRBJ2-1; a weak D match, TRBD2 (5 bases). Trimming took off 5 bases at V and 0 bases at J, with 10 bases between the two ends. This CDR3 has 15 residues. CDR1 is KGHDR and CDR2 is SFDVKD in the germline V gene.

The chain employs TRBV5-6 and TRBJ2-1; possible D gene TRBD2, 5 bases. CDR1 is SGHDT and CDR2 is YYEEEE in the germline V gene. The germline V and J ends were trimmed by 7 bases and 8 bases, with 22 bases remaining between them. The CDR3 has 15 residues. This CDR3 reads CASAGQDLPNHEQFF. The CDR3 DNA sequence: TGTGCCAGCGCGGGTCAGGACCTTCCCAATCATGAGCAGTTCTTC.

This clonotype appeared a few times. The V call is TRBV7-9, the J call TRBJ2-1; weak D call: TRBD2 (6 bases). V lost 4 bases, J lost 4 bases, and 20 bases lay in between. The CDR3 contains 17 residues. Germline assignment: CDR1 SEHNR and CDR2 FQNEAQ (reference sequence). The CDR3 DNA reads as TGTGCCAGCAGCTCTAGCGCAGCCTTCTCGCTTTACAATGAGCAGTTCTTC. Residues: CASSSSAAFSLYNEQFF.

The chain links TRBV3-1 to TRBJ2-1, with 7 bases lining up with TRBD1. The CDR3 spans 16 residues. The germline V gene encodes CDR1 LGHDT and CDR2 YNNKEL (reference sequence). The ends lost 2 bases at V and 5 bases at J; junction bases unmatched: 9. As DNA, the CDR3 is TGTGCCAGCAGCCAACGAACAGGGGCTAACCACAATGAGCAGTTCTTC. The encoded protein is CASSQRTGANHNEQFF.